A selection of T cell receptor beta chains follows, all from one sample in a study of cytomegalovirus exposure and HLA in healthy donors. The assay was immunoSEQ multiplex PCR, and TCRdb's table has in-frame clones only and misses some. Counted here are fewer than 140,000 clones, 75% occurring once; the ten biggest clones make up 2.5% to 3%. Specimen: PBMCs. The source is a male donor in good health and CMV-seropositive. Each CDR3 is given without its conserved first and last residue.

>TRBV6-6|TRBJ1-3
ASSYSAYSGNTIY
>TRBV7-9|TRBJ1-4
ASSRQTPGGSHEKLF
>TRBV6-5|TRBJ2-1
ASSYRTHNEQF
>TRBV28|TRBJ1-1
ASSLSQENTEAF
>TRBV6-5|TRBJ2-1
ASRSGTPYNEQF
>TRBV7-7|TRBJ2-1
ASSFRTGDPYNEQF
>TRBV5-1|TRBJ2-1
ASTKLPEHEQF
>TRBV28|TRBJ2-7
ASSFRDRDSEQY
>TRBV7-9|TRBJ1-1
ASSTDRNTEAF
>TRBV6-1|TRBJ2-5
ASSETWRETQY
>TRBV6-5|TRBJ1-4
ASSYSSGLGEKLF
>TRBV7-2|TRBJ1-1
ASSLDRLRGRLTEAF
>TRBV28|TRBJ2-7
ASRSTGTGSYEQY
>TRBV7-2|TRBJ2-4
ASSLAGGGAKNIQY